This passage covers 30 T cell receptor beta chains from one sample sequenced in a study of blood T cell repertoires in COVID-19. Produced via immunoSEQ multiplex PCR; TCRdb's table is partial and in-frame only. The sample carries 55,000 to 75,000 clones, around 86% recorded once. The sample consisted of peripheral blood. The receptor source for this set is a human donor with active COVID-19. The donor label of this sample is uncertain.

The chain links TRBV14 to TRBJ1-3; D is unclear. Germline V CDR1 and CDR2: SGHDN, FVKESK. The CDR3 extends over 17 amino acids. Trimming left V 4 bases short and J 0 bases short, with 16 bases between. DNA for the CDR3: TGTGCCAGCAGCCTGCGGGGTAAACAGAGCTCTGGAAACACCATATATTTT. Its translation: CASSLRGKQSSGNTIYF.

The genes are TRBV19 and TRBJ1-2; D unresolved. Trimming shortened V by 4 bases and J by 4 bases, and 7 bases separated the two germline ends. Germline V CDR1 and CDR2: LNHDA, SQIVND (reference sequence). The CDR3 length is 12 residues. The DNA of the CDR3 is TGTGCCAGTAGTAGCAGTGCCTATGGCTACACCTTC. This gives the protein CASSSSAYGYTF. Together with reference TRBV19 and TRBJ1-2, the CDR3 gives the full variable domain: DGGITQSPKYLFRKEGQNVTLSCEQNLNHDAMYWYRQDPGQGLRLIYYSQIVNDFQKGDIAEGYSVSREKKESFPLTVTSAQKNPTAFYLCASSSSAYGYTFGSGTRLTVV.

The genes are TRBV25-1 and TRBJ2-7; tentative D call: TRBD1 (5 bases). Germline lookup yields CDR1 MGHDK and CDR2 SYGVNS. This CDR3 comprises 13 residues. Trimming stripped 6 bases from V and 2 bases from J, with 11 bases between. CDR3 region: CASRGAKAYEQYF. Here the CDR3 DNA reads TGTGCCAGCAGAGGGGCTAAGGCCTACGAGCAGTACTTC.

This rearrangement joins TRBV10-3 to TRBJ2-1, with a weak D call TRBD1 (6 bases). V was trimmed by 0 bases and J by 3 bases, leaving 9 bases between them. This CDR3 is built from 15 residues. The germline V gene has CDR1 ENHRY and CDR2 SYGVKD. The CDR3 DNA reads as TGTGCCATCAGTGAGTCGACAGGTCGCTACAATGAGCAGTTCTTC. It encodes CAISESTGRYNEQFF.

The chain combines TRBV24-1 with TRBJ2-1; D gene unclear. The CDR3 runs to 11 residues. CDR1 is KGHDR and CDR2 is SFDVKD in the germline V gene. V lost 5 bases and J lost 7, with 5 bases in between. The CDR3 spells CATSVLNEQFF. DNA of the CDR3: TGTGCCACCAGTGTTCTAAATGAGCAGTTCTTC.

This clone has at least ten counts. The rearrangement links TRBV27 to TRBJ2-5; D might be TRBD1 (6 bases). Trimming removed 6 bases from V and 5 bases from J, with 16 bases in between. Germline-derived CDR1 and CDR2 are MNHEY and SMNVEV (reference sequence). The length of the CDR3 is 14 residues. CDR3 residues: CASSLEPTGETQYF. CDR3 DNA: TGTGCCAGCAGCCTAGAGCCCACAGGGGAGACCCAGTACTTC.

The chain couples TRBV19 to TRBJ1-2; 7 bases align to TRBD1. Germline V gene data show CDR1 as LNHDA and CDR2 as SQIVND (reference sequence). The trim removed 3 bases at V and 4 bases at J, leaving 8 bases unmatched. The CDR3 loop spans 15 amino acids. In nucleotides, the CDR3 is TGTGCCAGTAGTATCGCCGTGGGACAGAGCTATGGCTACACCTTC. Amino acid sequence: CASSIAVGQSYGYTF.

This clone came up once. The V gene is TRBV27, the J gene TRBJ2-7, with D possibly matching TRBD2 (6 bases). CDR1 is MNHEY, CDR2 SMNVEV, per germline (reference sequence). This CDR3 is 17 amino acids long. V was cut by 2 bases and J by 3 bases, with 20 bases left in between. CDR3 in DNA: TGTGCCAGCAGTTTAGGGGCAGGGTCCGGGCGGGACTACGAGCAGTACTTC. It translates to CASSLGAGSGRDYEQYF.

The chain joins TRBV7-2 to TRBJ2-1; 8 nucleotides match TRBD1. The V gene end was trimmed by 4 bases and the J gene end by 0 bases; junction bases not matched to a gene: 2. Germline CDR1 reads SGHTA; CDR2 reads FQGNSA. The CDR3 spans 15 residues. This CDR3 reads CASSSGQGSYNEQFF. Here the CDR3 DNA reads TGTGCCAGCAGCTCCGGACAGGGCTCCTACAATGAGCAGTTCTTC.

The chain recombines TRBV7-2 with TRBJ1-5; possibly TRBD1 for D (5 bases). Germline V lookup: CDR1 SGHTA, CDR2 FQGNSA. V was shortened by 2 bases and J by 6 bases, with 11 bases between the two germline ends. This CDR3 has 14 residues. As DNA, the CDR3 is TGTGCCAGCAGCTTAAGGGGCGGGGCTCAGCCCCAGCATTTT. Its translation is CASSLRGGAQPQHF.

This clone was counted between two and nine times. This chain joins TRBV4-3 and TRBJ2-3; 13 positions agree with TRBD2. This CDR3 has 16 amino acids. Germline lookup yields CDR1 LGHNA and CDR2 YSLEER. The trim removed 5 bases at V and 4 bases at J, leaving 6 bases unmatched. The CDR3 DNA is TGCGCCAGCAGCAAAAGACTAGCGGGAGGAGCAGATACGCAGTATTTT. This gives the protein CASSKRLAGGADTQYF.

This chain connects TRBV2 to TRBJ1-6; tentatively, D is TRBD1 (6 bases). The CDR3 length is 15 residues. V was clipped by 7 bases and J by 7 bases, with 17 bases between them. CDR1 and CDR2 from the germline V gene are SNHLY and FYNNEI. The CDR3 loop is CASKGVLSRNSPLHF. The CDR3 coding sequence is TGTGCCAGCAAGGGGGTTCTTAGTCGGAATTCACCCCTCCACTTT.

The rearrangement joins TRBV29-1 to TRBJ1-1, with D tentatively TRBD1 (5 bases). V was pared by 2 bases and J by 0 bases, with 13 bases between. This CDR3 is 15 amino acids long. CDR1 is SQVTM, CDR2 ANQGSEA, per germline. CDR3 nucleotide sequence: TGCAGCGTTGAATTATGGGGGGAAATGAACACTGAAGCTTTCTTT. Translating it yields CSVELWGEMNTEAFF.

The chain couples TRBV7-3 to TRBJ2-7; D is unclear. CDR1 and CDR2 from the germline V gene are SGHTA and FQGTGA. V lost 5 bases to trimming and J lost 6 bases, with 14 bases between them. The CDR3 has 13 amino acids. CDR3 sequence reads: CASSQALLSEQYF. Written as DNA, the CDR3 is TGTGCCAGCAGCCAAGCCCTATTATCCGAGCAGTACTTC. Based on the CDR3 plus reference TRBV7-3 and TRBJ2-7, the full variable domain is GAGVSQTPSNKVTEKGKYVELRCDPISGHTALYWYRQSLGQGPEFLIYFQGTGAADDSGLPNDRFFAVRPEGSVSTLKIQRTERGDSAVYLCASSQALLSEQYFGPGTRLTVT.

The genes are TRBV6-2 or TRBV6-3 and TRBJ2-5; the D gene is possibly TRBD1 (5 bases). V shed 4 bases and J shed 5 bases, with 11 bases lying between them. CDR3 length equals 13 residues. CDR1 and CDR2 from the germline V gene are MNHEY and SVGEGT. CDR3 protein: CASSSGYEETQYF. The CDR3 region has the DNA TGTGCCAGCAGTTCAGGGTATGAGGAGACCCAGTACTTC.

This clone was detected only once. CDR3 in amino acids: CASSPPIAAITDTQYF. Written as DNA, the CDR3 is TGTGCCAGCTCACCACCGATAGCGGCGATCACAGATACGCAGTATTTT. The V and J genes are TRBV18 and TRBJ2-3; D may be TRBD2 (6 bases). The CDR3 has 16 amino acids. From germline, CDR1 is KGHSH and CDR2 LQKENI. V was shortened by 0 bases and J by 2 bases, with 12 bases between the two germline ends. The full variable domain, its missing parts supplied by reference TRBV18 and TRBJ2-3, is NAGVMQNPRHLVRRRGQEARLRCSPMKGHSHVYWYRQLPEEGLKFMVYLQKENIIDESGMPKERFSAEFPKEGPSILRIQQVVRGDSAAYFCASSPPIAAITDTQYFGPGTRLTVL.

In this sample, this clone turned up a few times. The chain couples TRBV19 to TRBJ1-2; 8 positions agree with TRBD1. Germline CDR1 reads LNHDA; CDR2 reads SQIVND (reference sequence). This CDR3 spans 15 amino acids. With 0 bases clipped from V and 7 bases from J, the junction kept 7 bases outside the gene matches. CDR3 nucleotides: TGTGCCAGTAGTATAGATGGGACAGGTCCAGTTGGCTACACCTTC. This gives the protein CASSIDGTGPVGYTF.

The chain carries TRBV29-1 and TRBJ2-6; possible D gene TRBD1, 6 bases. CDR3 size: 16 residues. Trimming shortened V by 4 bases and J by 0 bases, and 13 bases separated the two germline ends. Germline loops: CDR1 SQVTM, CDR2 ANQGSEA. CDR3 coding DNA: TGCAGCGTTGTTTGGGGGCTTTCCTCTGGGGCCAACGTCCTGACTTTC. Translating it yields CSVVWGLSSGANVLTF.

V and J are TRBV7-2 and TRBJ2-5; 14 nucleotides line up with TRBD2. V lost 6 bases, J lost 9 bases, and 9 bases stayed unmatched. Per the germline V gene, CDR1 is SGHTA and CDR2 is FQGNSA. The CDR3 has 15 residues. Here the CDR3 DNA reads TGTGCCAGCAGATGGACTAGCGGGGGGTCGGGGGCCCAGTACTTC. Translation gives CASRWTSGGSGAQYF.

The CDR3: CASSENLGGRVETQYF. Here the CDR3 DNA reads TGTGCCAGCAGTGAAAATCTCGGCGGGAGGGTTGAGACCCAGTACTTC. J is TRBJ2-5 and V is TRBV2, with 9 bases lining up with TRBD2. Germline CDR1 reads SNHLY; CDR2 reads FYNNEI. V was pared by 2 bases and J by 5 bases, with 9 bases of the junction left unmatched. The CDR3 extends over 16 amino acids.

CDR3 in amino acids: CASSTDRASGETQYF. The CDR3 nucleotides read TGTGCCAGCAGTACAGACAGGGCCTCGGGAGAGACCCAGTACTTC. The chain employs TRBV27 and TRBJ2-5, with 7 bases identical to TRBD1. V shed 5 bases, J shed 4 bases, and the junction held 10 bases outside the gene matches. This CDR3 contains 15 residues. Germline V lookup: CDR1 MNHEY, CDR2 SMNVEV (reference sequence).

The V and J genes are TRBV6-5 and TRBJ1-5; weak D call: TRBD1 (5 bases). Trimming left V 6 bases short and J 1 base short, with 13 bases between. The CDR3 is made up of 15 amino acids. CDR1 is MNHEY and CDR2 is SVGAGI in the germline V gene. CDR3 in DNA: TGTGCCAGCAGGCCCCAGGGTAAAAGCAATCAGCCCCAGCATTTT. It specifies CASRPQGKSNQPQHF.

CDR3 loop: CASSSGTSVQETQYF. In DNA, the CDR3 is TGTGCCAGCAGCTCCGGGACTAGCGTACAAGAGACCCAGTACTTC. The chain employs TRBV28 and TRBJ2-5; TRBD2 aligns across 10 bases. Germline values: CDR1 MDHEN, CDR2 SYDVKM. This CDR3 has 15 amino acids. J lost 2 bases, V lost 6 bases, and 6 bases had no gene match. Combining the CDR3 with reference TRBV28 and TRBJ2-5 gives the whole variable domain DVKVTQSSRYLVKRTGEKVFLECVQDMDHENMFWYRQDPGLGLRLIYFSYDVKMKEKGDIPEGYSVSREKKERFSLILESASTNQTSMYLCASSSGTSVQETQYFGPGTRLLVL.

The rearrangement joins TRBV19 to TRBJ2-5; 8 nucleotides agree with TRBD2. CDR3 size: 15 residues. Unmatched junction bases numbered 3, after V lost 2 bases and J lost 1 base. Germline V gene sequence: CDR1 LNHDA, CDR2 SQIVND (reference sequence). The CDR3 DNA follows: TGTGCCAGTAGTATACGGGAGGGCCCCCAAGAGACCCAGTACTTC. This encodes CASSIREGPQETQYF.

With respect to this clone: At one end the junction does not follow the germline gene, possibly because of a read error. The V call is TRBV15, the J call TRBJ2-6; TRBD2 aligns across 13 bases. Germline V gene data show CDR1 as LNHNV and CDR2 as YYDKDF (reference sequence). This CDR3 spans 17 amino acids. The DNA of the CDR3 is TGTGCCACCACCAGAGGACTAGCGGGGGCTGGGGCCAACGTCCTGACTTTC. Protein product: CATTRGLAGAGANVLTF.

This chain connects TRBV7-2 to TRBJ2-7; D remains unclear. The CDR3 is 13 amino acids. Between the trimmed V and J ends, which lost 3 bases and 4 bases, there was a span of 10 bases. The germline CDR1 and CDR2 sequences are SGHTA and FQGNSA. CDR3 loop: CASSLIGRYEQYF. CDR3 sequence (DNA): TGTGCCAGCAGCTTGATTGGTCGGTACGAGCAGTACTTC.

This chain connects TRBV6-9 to TRBJ1-1, with TRBD1 identical over 8 bases. Germline trimming cut 2 bases from V and 1 base from J; bases unmatched to any gene: 9. Looked up from germline, CDR1 is MNHGY and CDR2 is SVAAGI. The CDR3 is 17 amino acids. The DNA of the CDR3 is TGTGCCAGCAGTTATAAGGGTGGGCAGGGGGCGAACACTGAAGCTTTCTTT. It codes for CASSYKGGQGANTEAFF.

This clone has just one count. This chain connects TRBV28 to TRBJ1-4, with D hard to call. CDR3 size: 13 residues. Trimming left V 5 bases short and J 8 bases short, with 12 bases between. From germline, CDR1 is MDHEN and CDR2 SYDVKM. CDR3 sequence: CASSLRSTEKLFF. CDR3 nucleotide sequence: TGTGCCAGCAGTCTTCGGTCCACCGAAAAACTGTTTTTT.

V gene TRBV6-1 combines with J gene TRBJ1-4; D remains unclear. V was cut by 1 base and J by 8 bases, with 11 bases left in between. The germline gives CDR1 MNHNS, CDR2 SASEGT. This CDR3 has 14 amino acids. CDR3 DNA sequence: TGTGCCAGCAGTGAAGGGCAGTTCCAGGAAAAACTGTTTTTT. Amino acids: CASSEGQFQEKLFF.

As for this clone: The junction differs from germline at one of its ends, possibly a read error. The chain has TRBV7-7 and TRBJ2-1; 11 bases are shared with TRBD2. Germline V CDR1 and CDR2: SSHAT, FNYEAQ (reference sequence). The CDR3 is 16 amino acids. The CDR3 spells CASSPLLAGADNEQFF. The CDR3 nucleotides are TGTGCTAGCAGCCCGTTACTAGCGGGAGCGGACAATGAGCAGTTCTTC.